This T cell receptor beta chain was recorded in a study of blood T cell repertoires in COVID-19. Across the whole study: Whether acute or convalescent, the COVID-19 samples came from the United States, Italy and Spain. PBMCs, B-cell-depleted T cells, or T cells were the source of the cDNA or gDNA that made up the material.

The CDR3 totals 14 residues. CDR1 and CDR2 (germline): SGHTS, YDEGEE. Unmatched junction bases numbered 9, after V lost 6 bases and J lost 4 bases. This clone showed up just a few times. As processed by the authors: It was from reference gene primer amplification that nucleated cell counts were estimated. Assay: immunoSEQ multiplex PCR; the TCRdb copy retains only in-frame clones and omits some. Clone size and the V and J calls come from that table; the DNA yielded D and trimming. Here the sample spans 50,000 to 65,000 clones, approximately 85% being singletons. Sequenced material: peripheral blood. V gene TRBV5-8 combines with J gene TRBJ1-1; 7 bases line up with TRBD1. The clonotype was recovered from a human donor in a cohort sampled during active COVID-19. The CDR3 sequence is CASIFIRGTTEAFF. CDR3 sequence (DNA): TGTGCCAGCATATTCATCAGGGGGACCACTGAAGCTTTCTTT.